This TCR beta chain was obtained from a study of OX40 agonist ivuxolimab in advanced cancers. With respect to the entire study: Ivuxolimab, which targeted the costimulatory receptor OX40 (CD134), was an agonistic, fully human IgG2 monoclonal antibody. Intravenous ivuxolimab was administered to patients every 2 weeks at six dose levels: 0.01, 0.1, 0.3, 1.5, 3 and 10 mg/kg. Among the approximately 50 dose-escalation patients, roughly 20 had hepatocellular carcinoma, 15 or so melanoma, 9 renal cell carcinoma and 9 head and neck cancer. In the dose-escalation cohort, around four fifths of patients were male, and the mean age was 60 years with a range of about 23 to 79. Prior anti-PD-1, anti-PD-L1 or anti-CTLA-4 therapy was permitted, and checkpoint inhibitors had been received by less than 45% of dose-escalation patients. Partial responses occurred in three dose-escalation patients: two with cutaneous melanoma and one with hepatocellular carcinoma. The purpose of peripheral TCRbeta sequencing was to test whether ivuxolimab changed TCR sequence diversity and led to clonal T-cell expansion. The monotherapy dose-escalation portion (N of about 49 patients) of the phase I ivuxolimab trial is reported in the paper.

CDR1 SGHTS and CDR2 YDEGEE are derived from the germline V gene. The CDR3 runs 16 residues from the cysteine to the phenylalanine. Only the CDR3 part of the read is kept: 48 bases, read in frame from the first base. The germline V and J ends show losses of 2 bases and 3 bases respectively, and no gene match explains 9 bases of the junction. Results and caveats for the whole study, not just this receptor: In the 0.1-3.0 mg/kg groups, partial responders were among the patients with the lowest normalized peripheral clonal expansion, particularly in CD8+ T cells. Low levels of normalized T-cell clonal expansion were also shown by some nonresponding patients. On average, CD8+ T cells showed more expanded clones than CD4+ T cells after ivuxolimab. Antigen specificity was not determined for the clonally expanded peripheral T cells. At doses of 0.1 to 3.0 mg/kg, clonal expansion of both CD4+ and CD8+ blood T cells was observed from baseline to week 6.

The trial excluded patients who had a history of autoimmune disease or who were on systemic immunosuppression. Peripheral blood for TCR sequencing was drawn from every dose cohort at baseline, at cycle 4 day 1 and at cycle 7 day 1. The samples were taken from a phase I, first-in-human, multicenter, open-label dose-escalation trial of ivuxolimab. Adults with locally advanced or metastatic melanoma, renal cell carcinoma, hepatocellular carcinoma or head and neck squamous cell carcinoma were enrolled in the trial. Before TCR sequencing, CD4+ T cells and CD8+ T cells from peripheral blood were sorted into separate populations. For sequencing of the TCRbeta CDR3 region, genomic DNA was extracted from the sorted cells. TCRbeta CDR3 regions were sequenced using the immunoSEQ Assay. TCRdb took this table from immuneACCESS and kept in-frame rearrangements with V and J called. Such tables lack part of the clones; where checked against another copy, unresolved V genes explain under half of the gap, and the rest is unexplained. Recorded for this sample are about 90,000 clones; 90% of them occurred a single time. The ten largest clones take up less than 8% of the sample.

A note on this clone: Its specific antigen is unknown. The sample holds no much larger clone one base away, and base qualities are not on file.

The sequence derives from an adult with an advanced solid tumor such as melanoma, head and neck, liver or kidney cancer. The sequenced sample was CD4+ or CD8+ T cells sorted from blood, obtained in a trial of the OX40 agonist ivuxolimab. The chain is assembled from TRBV5-8 and TRBJ2-7; 9 bases in between match TRBD1. The DNA sequence follows: TGTGCCAGCAGCTTCCAACAGGGGGCGAATGGCTACGAGCAGTACTTC. This codes for CASSFQQGANGYEQYF.